This TCR beta chain appears in the sequencing data of a study of T cells in Graves' hyperthyroidism and ophthalmopathy. From RNA transcripts, TCR beta CDR3 regions were amplified. TCR CDR3 regions were first amplified by RT-PCR with HTBI primers. TCRdb re-called the multiplex PCR reads with MiXCR, one entry per CDR3 protein. The repertoire consists of 300,000 to 400,000 distinct CDR3 sequences, with around a sixth occurring once and the leading ten covering around 47%. With a duration under 2 months, the hyperthyroidism was newly diagnosed in patients aged 18 to 65. Source material: blood. This TCR derives from a woman in her 50s with Graves' hyperthyroidism.

The CDR3 region is CAWRDRDRFLGREKSSYNEQFF. CDR3 coding DNA: TGTGCCTGGAGGGACCGGGACAGGTTTCTCGGTCGCGAAAAAAGCTCCTACAATGAGCAGTTCTTC. The rearrangement uses TRBV30 and TRBJ2-1, with TRBD1 matching 8 bases. V shed 3 bases, J shed 0 bases, and the junction held 25 bases outside the gene matches. Germline-derived CDR1 and CDR2 are GTSNPN and SVGIG (reference sequence). The CDR3 covers 22 residues.